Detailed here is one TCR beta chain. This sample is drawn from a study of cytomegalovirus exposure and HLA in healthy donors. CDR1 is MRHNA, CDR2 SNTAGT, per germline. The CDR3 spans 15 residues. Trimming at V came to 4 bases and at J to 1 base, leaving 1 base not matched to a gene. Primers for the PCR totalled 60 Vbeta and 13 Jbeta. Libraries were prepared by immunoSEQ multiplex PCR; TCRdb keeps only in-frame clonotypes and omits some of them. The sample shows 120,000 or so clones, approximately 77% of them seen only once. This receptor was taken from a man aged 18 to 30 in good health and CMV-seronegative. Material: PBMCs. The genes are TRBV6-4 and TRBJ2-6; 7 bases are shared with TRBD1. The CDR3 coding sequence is TGTGCCAGCAGTGGGACAGGTTCTGGGGCCAACGTCCTGACTTTC. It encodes CASSGTGSGANVLTF.